The 2 T cell receptor beta chains reported below all come from one sample, sequenced in a study of OX40 agonist ivuxolimab in advanced cancers. The repertoire was sequenced with immunoSEQ multiplex PCR; TCRdb's copy has only in-frame clones and lacks some. The data hold about 79,000 clones, with about 94% observed a single time. Sample: CD4+ or CD8+ T cells sorted from blood, taken in a trial of the OX40 agonist ivuxolimab. The source is an adult with an advanced solid tumor such as melanoma, head and neck, liver or kidney cancer.

The chain is built from TRBV7-3 and TRBJ2-2; the D gene is possibly TRBD2 (5 bases). This CDR3 contains 13 residues. V gave up 5 bases and J gave up 1 base, with 5 bases separating them. Per the germline V gene, CDR1 is SGHTA and CDR2 is FQGTGA. The CDR3 loop is CASSSGNTGELFF. The CDR3 region has the DNA TGTGCCAGCAGCAGCGGGAACACCGGGGAGCTGTTTTTT.

This chain connects TRBV5-6 to TRBJ1-1; D ambiguous. Per the germline V gene, CDR1 is SGHDT and CDR2 is YYEEEE. The CDR3 loop spans 13 amino acids. Trimming shortened V by 5 bases and J by 10 bases, and 18 bases separated the two germline ends. The CDR3: CASSPLRAAGAFF. CDR3 DNA sequence: TGTGCCAGCAGTCCCCTTCGAGCCGCCGGAGCTTTCTTT.